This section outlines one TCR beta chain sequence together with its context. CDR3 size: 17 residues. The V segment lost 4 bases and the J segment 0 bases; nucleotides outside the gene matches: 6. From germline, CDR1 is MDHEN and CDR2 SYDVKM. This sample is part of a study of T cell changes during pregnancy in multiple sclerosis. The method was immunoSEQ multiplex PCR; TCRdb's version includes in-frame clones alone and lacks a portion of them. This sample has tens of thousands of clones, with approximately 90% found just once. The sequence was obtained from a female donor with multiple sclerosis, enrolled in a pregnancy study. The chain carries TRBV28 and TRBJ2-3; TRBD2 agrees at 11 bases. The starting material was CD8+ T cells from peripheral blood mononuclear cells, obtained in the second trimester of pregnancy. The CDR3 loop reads CASSSPRLAGSTDTQYF. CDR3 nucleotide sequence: TGTGCCAGCAGTTCGCCCCGACTAGCGGGAAGCACAGATACGCAGTATTTT.